This T cell receptor beta chain stems from a study of blood T cell repertoires in COVID-19. Study-wide background: Collection of acute and convalescent COVID-19 samples took place in the United States, Italy and Spain.

From germline, CDR1 is SGHRS and CDR2 YFSETQ. The length of the CDR3 is 14 residues. V shed 2 bases, J shed 6 bases, and the junction held 2 bases outside the gene matches. Authors' methods: Reference gene primers were amplified, and this amplification served to estimate nucleated cell counts. This table comes from immunoSEQ multiplex PCR, and its TCRdb copy is limited to in-frame clones, with some not included. V and J calls and clone size are those listed in that table; D and trimming were worked out from the DNA. The sample holds around 190,000 clones, 88% seen once. The gene calls are TRBV5-1 and TRBJ2-1; TRBD2 matches at 10 bases. The origin of this receptor is a man aged 25-45 years with acute or convalescent COVID-19. Material: peripheral blood. DNA of the CDR3: TGCGCCAGCAGCTTATTAGCGGGGGGCAATGAGCAGTTCTTC. Its translation is CASSLLAGGNEQFF.